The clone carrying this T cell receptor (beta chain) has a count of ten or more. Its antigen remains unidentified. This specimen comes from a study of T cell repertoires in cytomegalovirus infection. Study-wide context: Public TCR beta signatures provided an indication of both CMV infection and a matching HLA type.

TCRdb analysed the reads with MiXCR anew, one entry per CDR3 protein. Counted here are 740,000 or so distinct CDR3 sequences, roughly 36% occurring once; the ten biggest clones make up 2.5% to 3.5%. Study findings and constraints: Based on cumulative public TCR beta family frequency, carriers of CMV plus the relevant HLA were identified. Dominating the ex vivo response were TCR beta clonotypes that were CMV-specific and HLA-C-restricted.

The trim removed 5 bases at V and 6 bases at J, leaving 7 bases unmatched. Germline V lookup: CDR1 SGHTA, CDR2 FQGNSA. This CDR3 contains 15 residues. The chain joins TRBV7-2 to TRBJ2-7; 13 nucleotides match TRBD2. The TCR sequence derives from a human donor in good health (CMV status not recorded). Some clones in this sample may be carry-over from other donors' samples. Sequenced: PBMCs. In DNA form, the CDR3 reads TGTGCCAGCAGCCAAGGACTAGCGGGAGCCTCCGAGCAGTACTTC. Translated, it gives CASSQGLAGASEQYF.